These 11 T cell receptor beta chains originate from one sample sequenced in a study of tumor and adjacent non-tumor tissue in lung cancer. TCRbeta libraries were built with three rounds of nested PCR, modified from ARM-PCR. Via MiXCR, TCRdb re-called the multiplex PCR reads, giving one row per CDR3 protein. This table has 90,000 to 130,000 distinct CDR3 sequences, around 82% appearing once. RNA was extracted from bulk tissue without any cell sorting. Sequencing used lung tumor tissue. Receptors were obtained from a man between 70 and 80 years old with non-small cell lung cancer.

On this clonotype itself: The junction differs from germline at one of its ends, possibly a read error. The V gene is TRBV6-5, the J gene TRBJ2-3; no clear D. CDR3 length: 12 amino acids. CDR1 is MNHEY and CDR2 is SVGAGI in the germline V gene. CDR3 coding DNA: TGTGCTAGCAGAGGTGATATAGATACGCAGTATTTT. It specifies CASRGDIDTQYF.

About this clonotype itself: A read error may produce the germline difference seen at one junction end. The V gene is TRBV5-5, the J gene TRBJ2-2; tentatively, D is TRBD2 (5 bases). The germline V gene encodes CDR1 SGHKS and CDR2 YYEKEE (reference sequence). The CDR3 totals 15 residues. The CDR3 bases are TGTGCCAGCAGCCCGACATTGGGAGTTACCGTGGAGCTGTTTTTT. This codes for CASSPTLGVTVELFF.

Concerning this clonotype: A junction end diverges from the germline sequence, so it may reflect a read error. The rearrangement uses TRBV5-6 and TRBJ1-2; 9 bases map to TRBD1. The V gene's germline CDR1 is SGHDT and CDR2 YYEEEE. The CDR3 is made up of 17 amino acids. The CDR3 is CASSLRDRDHPYYGFTF. The CDR3 nucleotides are TGTGCCAGCAGCCTCAGGGACAGGGATCATCCTTACTATGGCTTCACCTTC.

The V and J genes are TRBV12-3 or TRBV12-4 and TRBJ2-7, with D unresolved. The V gene lost 5 bases and the J gene lost 2 bases, with 16 bases spanning the gap. This CDR3 has 15 amino acids. The CDR3 sequence: CASSTLIRRPYEQYF. DNA for the CDR3: TGTGCCAGCAGTACTTTGATAAGAAGACCCTACGAGCAGTACTTC.

This chain uses TRBV10-3 with TRBJ1-2; no reliable D call. This CDR3 has 19 residues. Germline assignment: CDR1 ENHRY and CDR2 SYGVKD. The V and J ends lost 3 bases and 5 bases respectively, with 28 bases between them. CDR3 sequence (DNA): TGTGCCATCAGTGACTCGACTCAGCTTAACATAGGGATTCTGTATGGCTACACCTTC. This codes for CAISDSTQLNIGILYGYTF.

As regards this clonotype: The CDR3 does not end in the conserved phenylalanine or tryptophan, so this is likely a read error. The chain couples TRBV5-4 to TRBJ2-7; 10 nucleotides agree with TRBD1. The CDR3 has 15 residues. Germline V gene data show CDR1 as SGHNT and CDR2 as YYREEE (reference sequence). With V trimmed by 8 bases and J by 0 bases, 8 bases remained unmatched. The CDR3 region is CASNTDRGYSYEQYL. The CDR3 coding sequence is TGTGCCAGTAACACGGACAGGGGGTACTCCTACGAGCAGTACCTC.

V usage is TRBV6-5 and J usage is TRBJ2-7; 9 bases match TRBD2. There are 15 residues in the CDR3. CDR1 is MNHEY, CDR2 SVGAGI, per germline. In DNA, the CDR3 is TGTACCGTCGGAAGGGGACTAGCAGGTTCTTATGAGCAGTACTTC. Encoded protein: CTVGRGLAGSYEQYF.

The gene calls are TRBV5-1 and TRBJ1-6, with D unresolved. Germline CDR1 is SGHRS and CDR2 is YFSETQ. The CDR3 totals 16 residues. The V gene lost 2 bases and the J gene lost 7 bases, with 16 bases spanning the gap. CDR3 DNA sequence: TGCGCCAGCAGCTTTGGAACGGAGGTTAAAAATTCACCCCTCCACTTT. Residues: CASSFGTEVKNSPLHF.

For this clonotype: One end of the junction is discordant with germline, which a read error may explain. The chain is built from TRBV6-1 and TRBJ1-5; D might be TRBD1 (5 bases). The germline gives CDR1 MNHNS, CDR2 SASEGT. This CDR3 has 16 residues. In DNA, the CDR3 is TGTGCCATCAGTAAAGGTAGAGGGACCGTAAATCAGCCCCAGCATTTT. It translates to CAISKGRGTVNQPQHF.

Turning to this clonotype: One end of the junction is discordant with germline, which a read error may explain. J is TRBJ1-1 and V is TRBV4-1, with 10 nucleotides matching TRBD1. Germline values: CDR1 MGHRA, CDR2 YSYEKL. CDR3 length equals 18 residues. CDR3 coding DNA: TGCGCCATCAGCCAAGACGGTGCCGACAGGGGGCAATACACTGAAGTTTTCTTC. Translated, it gives CAISQDGADRGQYTEVFF.

The gene calls are TRBV11-3 and TRBJ2-5; D remains ambiguous. Germline V lookup: CDR1 SGHNT, CDR2 YENEEA. V was cut by 9 bases and J by 5 bases, with 19 bases left in between. The CDR3 contains 14 residues. The CDR3 is CASASGWAWETQYF. The CDR3 DNA sequence: TGTGCCAGTGCTTCCGGCTGGGCGTGGGAGACCCAGTACTTC.